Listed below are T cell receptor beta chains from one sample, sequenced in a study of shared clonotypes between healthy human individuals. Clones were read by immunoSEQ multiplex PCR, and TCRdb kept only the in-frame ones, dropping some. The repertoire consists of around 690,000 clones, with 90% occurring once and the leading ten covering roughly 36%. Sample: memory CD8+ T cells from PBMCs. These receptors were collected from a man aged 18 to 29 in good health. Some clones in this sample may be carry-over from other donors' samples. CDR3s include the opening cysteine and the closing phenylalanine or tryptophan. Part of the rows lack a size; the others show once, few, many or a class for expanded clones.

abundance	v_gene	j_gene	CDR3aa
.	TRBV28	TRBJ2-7	CASSFAGESRAEQYF
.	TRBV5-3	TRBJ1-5	CARSLSLGGGISNQPQHF
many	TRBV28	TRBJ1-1	CASSFTGTGVRRAFF
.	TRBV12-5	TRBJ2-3	CASALWSSLSTDTQYF
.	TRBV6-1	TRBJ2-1	CASRFSRGSYNEQFF
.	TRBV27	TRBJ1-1	CASSNAGMNTEAFF
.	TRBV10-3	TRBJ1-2	CAISDPDRVDYGYTF
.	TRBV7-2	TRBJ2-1	CASSPQGAYNEQFF
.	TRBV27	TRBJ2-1	CASRRAGGNGHEQFF
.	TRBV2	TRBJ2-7	CASSYPREFSSYEQYF
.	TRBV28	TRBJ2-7	CASSFRAGYSYEQYF
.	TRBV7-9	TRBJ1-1	CASSPDRDNLWAW
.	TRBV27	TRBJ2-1	CASSLVEGAYNEQFF
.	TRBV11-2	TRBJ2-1	CASRPNQGTHNEQFF
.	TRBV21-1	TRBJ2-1	CASIVGRGTSSYNEQFF
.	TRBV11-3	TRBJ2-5	CASSPRRWPRVFYF
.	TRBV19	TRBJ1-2	CASSIREEMNYGYTF
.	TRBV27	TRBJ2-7	CASTGTGGREQYF
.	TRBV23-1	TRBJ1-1	CASSQSRTGGTEAFF
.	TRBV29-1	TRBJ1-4	CSGQGGEKLFF
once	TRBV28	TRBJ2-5	CASSFLRARETQYF
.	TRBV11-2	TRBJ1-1	CASSLTGGREAFF
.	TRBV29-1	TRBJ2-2	CSVEGPPGGPVGELFF
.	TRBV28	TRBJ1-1	CASTLGGWDTEAFF
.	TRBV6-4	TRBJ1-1	CASSVQGGTEAFF
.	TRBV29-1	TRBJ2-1	CSGDRGTNEQFF
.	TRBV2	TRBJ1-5	CASSGGHSNQPQHF
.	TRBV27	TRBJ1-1	CASSWTGSTEAFF